The 5 T cell receptor beta chains below come from one sample, sequenced in a study of glioma-infiltrating T cells. Amplification of TCR alpha and beta CDR3 regions from RNA used iRepertoire nested multiplex PCR. TCRdb reanalysed the multiplex PCR reads using MiXCR and keeps one entry per CDR3 protein. The data hold roughly 200,000 distinct CDR3 sequences, with approximately 40% observed a single time. Sequencing used glioma tissue, nonneoplastic brain tissue, or PBMCs (not recorded which). The source is a human donor with low-grade glioma or glioblastoma, undergoing nonglioma brain surgery, or in good health (not recorded which).

For this clonotype: This may be a read error, as it is one base from a much larger clone. The chain joins TRBV20-1 to TRBJ1-2; no clear D gene. V was pared by 3 bases and J by 8 bases, with 22 bases between. The germline V gene encodes CDR1 DFQATT and CDR2 SNEGSKA (reference sequence). CDR3 length: 15 amino acids. CDR3 amino acids: CSASLEERVPRGYTF. The CDR3 DNA reads TGCAGTGCTAGTTTAGAGGAAAGGGTACCGCGCGGCTACACCTTC.

As for this clonotype: A much larger clone sits a single nucleotide away, making a read error possible. V and J are TRBV27 and TRBJ2-1; D gene uncertain. Germline CDR1 MNHEY, CDR2 SMNVEV (reference sequence). This CDR3 comprises 14 residues. With 8 bases removed from V and 3 bases from J, the gap between germline ends came to 14 bases. CDR3 region: CASQRLSNYNEQFF. The CDR3, as DNA: TGTGCCAGCCAACGGCTATCAAACTACAATGAGCAGTTCTTC.

This clonotype was recorded a few times. V usage is TRBV7-9 and J usage is TRBJ1-2, with 10 bases fitting TRBD1. The CDR3 loop spans 11 amino acids. Germline V gives CDR1 SEHNR, CDR2 FQNEAQ (reference sequence). Germline trimming cut 11 bases from V and 3 bases from J; bases unmatched to any gene: 0. The CDR3 nucleotides are TGTGCCGGACAGGGGGACTATGGCTACACCTTC. It yields the protein CAGQGDYGYTF. The whole variable domain, remainder taken from reference TRBV7-9 and TRBJ1-2, is DTGVSQNPRHKITKRGQNVTFRCDPISEHNRLYWYRQTLGQGPEFLTYFQNEAQLEKSRLLSDRFSAERPKGSFSTLEIQRTEQGDSAMYLCAGQGDYGYTFGSGTRLTVV.

A few counts support this clonotype. A much larger clone lies a single base off, so this may be a read error. The chain couples TRBV19 to TRBJ2-1; the D is unclear. Trimming shortened V by 5 bases and J by 4 bases, and 15 bases separated the two germline ends. The germline V gene has CDR1 LNHDA and CDR2 SQIVND (reference sequence). The CDR3 runs 15 residues. The CDR3 DNA follows: TGTGCCAGTAGTTCTAGGACCACACTTTACAATGAGCAGTTCTTC. This encodes CASSSRTTLYNEQFF.

The rearrangement uses TRBV28 and TRBJ2-7; possibly TRBD1 for D (6 bases). The germline CDR1 and CDR2 sequences are MDHEN and SYDVKM. The V end was cut by 6 bases, the J end by 1 base, with 19 bases between. The CDR3 is made up of 16 amino acids. CDR3 bases: TGTGCCAGCAGCACCCCCAAGCCGGACAGATCCTACGAGCAGTACTTC. It is translated as CASSTPKPDRSYEQYF.